A selection of T cell receptor beta chains follows, all from one sample in a study of shared T cell receptors in the human thymus. Generated by immunoSEQ multiplex PCR, the TCRdb table keeps only in-frame clones and is missing some. The sample has hundreds of thousands of clones, over 75% seen once. These same records also appear under a second study, on human thymus T cells.

The sample taken for sequencing was thymocytes. Receptor source: a boy younger than two with a congenital heart defect. CDR3s include the opening cysteine and the closing phenylalanine or tryptophan. Each record gives: CDR3 protein, CDR3 DNA, J gene, D gene, V gene, clone size, CDR3 length. A D gene is named only where the DNA matches it firmly. The size field is filled for only some rows; it gives once, few, many or a size class.

CDR3: CASSLATGVGYGYTF
DNA: TGTGCCAGCAGCTTAGCGACAGGGGTGGGCTATGGCTACACCTTC
J: TRBJ1-2
D: TRBD1
V: TRBV7-6
size: once
length: 15

CDR3: CASSRTGENNEQFF
DNA: TGTGCCAGCAGTCGAACAGGGGAAAACAATGAGCAGTTCTTC
J: TRBJ2-1
D: TRBD1
V: TRBV28
size: few
length: 14

CDR3: CAISESTGGGSGYTF
DNA: TGTGCCATCAGTGAGTCGACAGGGGGCGGCTCTGGCTACACCTTC
J: TRBJ1-2
D: TRBD1
V: TRBV10-3
size: NA
length: 15

CDR3: CASSFNGGSSFEQYF
DNA: TGTGCCAGCAGCTTCAACGGAGGGTCCTCTTTCGAGCAGTACTTC
J: TRBJ2-7
D: NA
V: TRBV5-6
size: NA
length: 15

CDR3: CSVMGEGATYEQYF
DNA: TGCAGCGTTATGGGTGAGGGGGCAACCTACGAGCAGTACTTC
J: TRBJ2-7
D: TRBD1
V: TRBV29-1
size: NA
length: 14

CDR3: CASRGGQGAGKAFF
DNA: TGTGCCAGCAGAGGAGGACAGGGAGCCGGCAAAGCTTTCTTT
J: TRBJ1-1
D: TRBD1
V: TRBV6-4
size: NA
length: 14

CDR3: CASSPPHGTGELFF
DNA: TGTGCCAGCAGCCCCCCACATGGCACCGGGGAGCTGTTTTTT
J: TRBJ2-2
D: NA
V: TRBV13
size: NA
length: 14

CDR3: CASSLETSGTRSGENEQFF
DNA: TGTGCCAGCAGTTTAGAGACTAGCGGGACAAGGTCAGGGGAGAATGAGCAGTTCTTC
J: TRBJ2-1
D: TRBD2
V: TRBV27
size: NA
length: 19

CDR3: CASSERDRVTDTQYF
DNA: TGCGCCAGCAGCGAGCGGGACAGGGTCACAGATACGCAGTATTTT
J: TRBJ2-3
D: TRBD1
V: TRBV5-1
size: NA
length: 15

CDR3: CASSPGTTEAFF
DNA: TGCGCCAGCAGCCCCGGGACAACTGAAGCTTTCTTT
J: TRBJ1-1
D: NA
V: TRBV5-1
size: NA
length: 12

CDR3: CASRPRTGASYEQYF
DNA: TGTGCCAGCCGCCCGAGGACAGGGGCCTCCTACGAGCAGTACTTC
J: TRBJ2-7
D: TRBD1
V: TRBV2
size: NA
length: 15

CDR3: CASTPGTSGNTGELFF
DNA: TGTGCCAGCACCCCCGGGACTAGCGGGAACACCGGGGAGCTGTTTTTT
J: TRBJ2-2
D: TRBD2
V: TRBV14
size: NA
length: 16

CDR3: CACFSGRAGNEQFF
DNA: TGTGCCTGTTTTAGCGGGAGGGCCGGGAATGAGCAGTTCTTC
J: TRBJ2-1
D: TRBD2
V: TRBV6-1
size: NA
length: 14

CDR3: CATSRPNRGRAPRSTGELFF
DNA: TGTGCCACCAGCAGACCCAACAGGGGTAGAGCCCCGAGGTCGACCGGGGAGCTGTTTTTT
J: TRBJ2-2
D: TRBD1
V: TRBV15
size: NA
length: 20

CDR3: CASSSRTGGRAYEQYF
DNA: TGTGCCAGCAGCTCCAGGACCGGCGGGAGAGCATACGAGCAGTACTTC
J: TRBJ2-7
D: TRBD2
V: TRBV7-2
size: once
length: 16

CDR3: CASSPARLSAGGPREQYF
DNA: TGTGCCAGCAGTCCAGCACGCCTGTCGGCGGGAGGGCCTCGGGAGCAGTACTTC
J: TRBJ2-7
D: TRBD2
V: TRBV27
size: NA
length: 18

CDR3: CAWRNSGSSYNEQFF
DNA: TGTGCCTGGAGAAACAGCGGGAGCTCCTACAATGAGCAGTTCTTC
J: TRBJ2-1
D: TRBD2
V: TRBV30
size: NA
length: 15

CDR3: CASSFGGAGNEQYF
DNA: TGTGCCAGCAGTTTTGGAGGGGCGGGGAACGAGCAGTACTTC
J: TRBJ2-7
D: NA
V: TRBV28
size: NA
length: 14

CDR3: CASSPGETAKEREGRYTGELFF
DNA: TGTGCCAGCTCACCCGGCGAGACAGCGAAGGAGCGGGAGGGCCGGTACACCGGGGAGCTGTTTTTT
J: TRBJ2-2
D: TRBD2
V: TRBV18
size: NA
length: 22

CDR3: CASSQVLRRRDNREQYF
DNA: TGTGCCAGCAGCCAAGTTTTGAGGCGCCGGGACAATCGCGAGCAGTACTTC
J: TRBJ2-7
D: NA
V: TRBV4-2
size: NA
length: 17

CDR3: CASRIQRRGGTNTGELFF
DNA: TGTGCCAGCAGGATCCAACGCAGGGGAGGGACCAACACCGGGGAGCTGTTTTTT
J: TRBJ2-2
D: NA
V: TRBV27
size: NA
length: 18

CDR3: CASRTFPGDYGYTF
DNA: TGTGCCAGCAGGACCTTCCCCGGGGACTATGGCTACACCTTC
J: TRBJ1-2
D: NA
V: TRBV11-2
size: NA
length: 14

CDR3: CASSPPLFGGDWELFF
DNA: TGTGCCAGTAGTCCCCCCCTGTTTGGCGGGGACTGGGAGCTGTTTTTT
J: TRBJ2-2
D: NA
V: TRBV19
size: few
length: 16

CDR3: CASSPTRQGETQYF
DNA: TGTGCCAGCAGCCCCACACGACAGGGAGAGACCCAGTACTTC
J: TRBJ2-5
D: TRBD1
V: TRBV7-9
size: NA
length: 14

CDR3: CASSLRGQGAPEAFF
DNA: TGTGCCAGCAGTCTCCGTGGACAGGGGGCGCCTGAAGCTTTCTTT
J: TRBJ1-1
D: TRBD1
V: TRBV27
size: NA
length: 15

CDR3: CATSRPAQGSNQPQHF
DNA: TGTGCCACCAGCAGACCGGCCCAGGGAAGCAATCAGCCCCAGCATTTT
J: TRBJ1-5
D: NA
V: TRBV15
size: NA
length: 16

CDR3: CSAWEWNEQFF
DNA: TGCAGTGCTTGGGAGTGGAATGAGCAGTTCTTC
J: TRBJ2-1
D: NA
V: TRBV20-1
size: few
length: 11

CDR3: CASSLRDRDYQETQYF
DNA: TGTGCCAGCAGTTTAAGGGACAGGGACTACCAAGAGACCCAGTACTTC
J: TRBJ2-5
D: TRBD1
V: TRBV28
size: NA
length: 16

CDR3: CASSPRNYRDEQFF
DNA: TGTGCCAGCAGCCCCCGTAACTACAGGGATGAGCAGTTCTTC
J: TRBJ2-1
D: NA
V: TRBV4-2
size: NA
length: 14

CDR3: CSVGRTGLYEQYF
DNA: TGCAGCGTTGGTAGGACAGGACTCTACGAGCAGTACTTC
J: TRBJ2-7
D: TRBD1
V: TRBV29-1
size: NA
length: 13

CDR3: CASSLAGGPGEQYF
DNA: TGTGCCAGCAGTTTAGCGGGAGGGCCGGGGGAGCAGTACTTC
J: TRBJ2-7
D: TRBD2
V: TRBV6-5
size: NA
length: 14

CDR3: CSVDPQGSGNTIYF
DNA: TGCAGCGTTGACCCTCAGGGGTCTGGAAACACCATATATTTT
J: TRBJ1-3
D: NA
V: TRBV29-1
size: NA
length: 14

CDR3: CAISESPGLAGERTGELFF
DNA: TGTGCCATCAGTGAGTCCCCTGGACTAGCGGGAGAGAGGACCGGGGAGCTGTTTTTT
J: TRBJ2-2
D: TRBD2
V: TRBV10-3
size: NA
length: 19

CDR3: CAWRVGDTSTDTQYF
DNA: TGTGCCTGGAGGGTAGGGGACACAAGCACAGATACGCAGTATTTT
J: TRBJ2-3
D: NA
V: TRBV30
size: NA
length: 15

CDR3: CASSIIALPPYNEQFF
DNA: TGTGCCAGTAGTATAATAGCGCTCCCCCCCTACAATGAGCAGTTCTTC
J: TRBJ2-1
D: NA
V: TRBV19
size: NA
length: 16

CDR3: CASSQRRAGIQETQYF
DNA: TGCGCCAGCAGCCAAAGACGGGCGGGGATCCAAGAGACCCAGTACTTC
J: TRBJ2-5
D: NA
V: TRBV4-3
size: NA
length: 16

CDR3: CASTTTAGAEHDEQFF
DNA: TGTGCCAGCACCACAACTGCGGGAGCCGAGCACGATGAGCAGTTCTTC
J: TRBJ2-1
D: TRBD2
V: TRBV5-6
size: NA
length: 16

CDR3: CASSFLDRGTNYEQYF
DNA: TGTGCCAGCAGTTTTCTTGACAGGGGGACAAACTACGAGCAGTACTTC
J: TRBJ2-7
D: TRBD1
V: TRBV27
size: NA
length: 16

CDR3: CASSQFHTRRTDTQYF
DNA: TGCGCCAGCAGCCAGTTTCATACTCGCCGCACAGATACGCAGTATTTT
J: TRBJ2-3
D: NA
V: TRBV4-3
size: NA
length: 16

CDR3: CASSLRLAGGSHHQETQYF
DNA: TGTGCCAGCAGCTTAAGACTAGCGGGAGGCAGTCACCACCAAGAGACCCAGTACTTC
J: TRBJ2-5
D: TRBD2
V: TRBV5-4
size: NA
length: 19

CDR3: CASSPRGGAESYEQYF
DNA: TGTGCCAGCAGTCCCCGAGGGGGGGCGGAATCCTACGAGCAGTACTTC
J: TRBJ2-7
D: NA
V: TRBV27
size: NA
length: 16

CDR3: CATSPLPGGLYEQYF
DNA: TGTGCCACCAGCCCCCTGCCCGGAGGGTTATACGAGCAGTACTTC
J: TRBJ2-7
D: NA
V: TRBV15
size: NA
length: 15

CDR3: CASSPAPGQGLHEQYF
DNA: TGTGCCAGCAGTCCAGCACCGGGACAGGGTTTACACGAGCAGTACTTC
J: TRBJ2-7
D: TRBD1
V: TRBV27
size: NA
length: 16

CDR3: CASSYGGEGTEAFF
DNA: TGTGCCAGCAGTTACGGAGGGGAAGGGACTGAAGCTTTCTTT
J: TRBJ1-1
D: NA
V: TRBV6-5
size: NA
length: 14

CDR3: CASSLGGTSGGNEQFF
DNA: TGTGCCAGCAGCCTGGGGGGGACTAGCGGGGGTAATGAGCAGTTCTTC
J: TRBJ2-1
D: TRBD2
V: TRBV5-4
size: once
length: 16

CDR3: CASSFYRGAEAFF
DNA: TGTGCCAGCAGTTTTTATAGAGGAGCTGAAGCTTTCTTT
J: TRBJ1-1
D: NA
V: TRBV28
size: NA
length: 13

CDR3: CASSSSPGLATHPGELFF
DNA: TGTGCCAGCAGCTCATCGCCGGGACTAGCGACCCACCCCGGGGAGCTGTTTTTT
J: TRBJ2-2
D: TRBD2
V: TRBV7-6
size: once
length: 18

CDR3: CASSQDGGGPRGELETQYF
DNA: TGCGCCAGCAGCCAAGACGGGGGGGGACCCCGAGGGGAATTGGAGACCCAGTACTTC
J: TRBJ2-5
D: TRBD2
V: TRBV4-1
size: NA
length: 19

CDR3: CASSADRGGGNTEAFF
DNA: TGTGCCAGCAGCGCCGACAGGGGAGGTGGGAACACTGAAGCTTTCTTT
J: TRBJ1-1
D: TRBD1
V: TRBV6-4
size: NA
length: 16

CDR3: CASSRGTSGLSVSTDTQYF
DNA: TGCGCCAGCAGCCGGGGAACTAGCGGGCTCAGTGTGAGCACAGATACGCAGTATTTT
J: TRBJ2-3
D: TRBD2
V: TRBV4-3
size: NA
length: 19

CDR3: CASSVAPAGGHEQFF
DNA: TGTGCCAGCAGCGTAGCTCCAGCGGGGGGGCATGAGCAGTTCTTC
J: TRBJ2-1
D: TRBD2
V: TRBV9
size: NA
length: 15

CDR3: CASSTRDMPWYSGANVLTF
DNA: TGTGCCAGTAGTACAAGGGACATGCCCTGGTACTCTGGGGCCAACGTCCTGACTTTC
J: TRBJ2-6
D: NA
V: TRBV19
size: NA
length: 19

CDR3: CASSDFRFF
DNA: TGTGCCAGCAGTGACTTCCGGTTCTTC
J: TRBJ2-1
D: NA
V: TRBV6-5
size: NA
length: 9

CDR3: CASSQELAGPETQYF
DNA: TGCGCCAGCAGCCAAGAACTAGCGGGACCAGAGACCCAGTACTTC
J: TRBJ2-5
D: TRBD2
V: TRBV4-3
size: few
length: 15

CDR3: CASSIGQANTGELFF
DNA: TGTGCCAGTAGTATAGGACAGGCTAACACCGGGGAGCTGTTTTTT
J: TRBJ2-2
D: NA
V: TRBV19
size: once
length: 15

CDR3: CASSVERAGGHYEQYF
DNA: TGTGCCAGTAGTGTCGAGAGGGCGGGAGGACATTACGAGCAGTACTTC
J: TRBJ2-7
D: TRBD2
V: TRBV19
size: NA
length: 16

CDR3: CASSLVSGEEQYF
DNA: TGTGCCAGCAGCTTAGTCTCAGGGGAAGAGCAGTACTTC
J: TRBJ2-7
D: NA
V: TRBV7-2
size: once
length: 13